This T cell receptor (beta chain) was recovered during a study of cytomegalovirus exposure and HLA in healthy donors. Study in general: Out of 398 genotyped donors, about 80% belonged to the Caucasian-associated ancestry cluster.

PCR used 60 Vbeta primers and 13 Jbeta primers. Profiling relied on immunoSEQ multiplex PCR, and the TCRdb table lists in-frame clones only, not all of them. Counted here are around 120,000 clones, around 75% occurring once; the ten biggest clones make up roughly 9%. Looked up from germline, CDR1 is SGHNT and CDR2 is YYREEE (reference sequence). V lost 4 bases and J 1 base, leaving 14 bases between the germline ends. The CDR3 extends over 15 amino acids. Whole-study results and caveats: The classifier, whose performance was assessed in both the original and validation cohorts, reportedly diagnosed cytomegalovirus status with high specificity and sensitivity. A further, later analysis showed that HLA-associated TCR beta chains (compared with equally common others) were more clonally expanded. Previous analysis showed most TCR beta V segments were productive about 90% or about 30% of the time.

This clone was counted between two and nine times. Its antigen is still unknown. The receptor was derived from a woman aged 45 to 65 in good health and CMV-seropositive. Sequencing input: PBMCs. The V and J genes are TRBV5-4 and TRBJ1-1, with D perhaps matching TRBD1 (5 bases). In nucleotides, the CDR3 is TGTGCCAGCAGCGCTAACAGGATCGGGAACACTGAAGCTTTCTTT. This sequence encodes CASSANRIGNTEAFF.